This T cell receptor beta chain was identified in a study of cytomegalovirus exposure and HLA in healthy donors. Study at large: Across almost 400 genotyped donors, more than 75% landed in the Caucasian-associated ancestry cluster.

CDR1 SGHRS and CDR2 YFSETQ come from the germline V gene. V lost 4 bases and J lost 8; bases outside the gene matches: 6. This CDR3 is 14 amino acids long. With 60 Vbeta and 13 Jbeta primers, the PCR was carried out. The protocol was immunoSEQ multiplex PCR, while the TCRdb copy is restricted to in-frame clones and leaves out a portion. The repertoire has approximately 90,000 clones, 60% to 85% of them found once; the top ten carry about 5%. Sequencing was done on a sample of PBMCs. The chain has TRBV5-1 and TRBJ2-1, with 10 bases identical to TRBD2. The clonotype comes from a woman aged 40 to 50 in good health and CMV-seronegative. DNA for the CDR3: TGCGCCAGCAGCGTGACTAGCGGGTCTGATGAGCAGTTCTTC. It codes for CASSVTSGSDEQFF.